This T cell receptor (beta chain) was recovered during a study of radiotherapy plus CTLA-4 blockade in lung cancer. Whole-study context: There were objective responses in roughly 17% of patients, and 31% had disease control.

With regard to this clone: What it binds is unknown.

Deletions cut 1 base from V and 4 bases from J, with 11 bases between. In germline, CDR1 is SGHVS, CDR2 FQNEAQ. The length of the CDR3 is 15 residues. Overall study results and limits: Expansion of tumor-derived TCR clones was observed in blood after radiotherapy plus ipilimumab.

Each patient with chemo-refractory metastatic non-small-cell lung cancer was treated with focal radiation plus CTLA-4 blockade using ipilimumab. The table came from immunoSEQ multiplex PCR; TCRdb's copy has only in-frame clones and leaves some out. Of about 97,000 clones detected, around 74% appear once; the ten largest clones hold around 2.8%. The V call is TRBV7-8, the J call TRBJ1-3; possibly TRBD1 for D (6 bases). Source: peripheral blood, taken from a patient treated with radiotherapy plus ipilimumab. The sequence was collected from a human donor with non-small cell lung cancer who had a partial response to radiotherapy plus ipilimumab. Some clones in this sample may be carry-over from other donors' samples. CDR3 DNA sequence: TGTGCCAGCAGCTTAGACAGGGCAGGAGGAAACACCATATATTTT. It is translated as CASSLDRAGGNTIYF. Full variable domain (remainder filled in from reference TRBV7-8 and TRBJ1-3): GAGVSQSPRYKVAKRGQDVALRCDPISGHVSLFWYQQALGQGPEFLTYFQNEAQLDKSGLPSDRFFAERPEGSVSTLKIQRTQQEDSAVYLCASSLDRAGGNTIYFGEGSWLTVV.